Listed below are T cell receptor beta chains from one sample, sequenced in a study of blood T cells in healthy people across ages. TCRdb recomputed calls from the 5' RACE reads with MiXCR, one row per CDR3 protein. The repertoire holds 1.4 million or so distinct CDR3 sequences, approximately 39% seen once, with under 5% in the top ten. Specimen: blood. The receptors were gathered from a young woman in good health. Each CDR3 is given with its conserved first and last residue. The D gene is left open where the match is weak. Only part of the rows carry a size: once, few, many, or a class if the clone is expanded.

cdr3_aa cdr3_nt v_call cdr3_length j_call d_call clone_size
CASSPPTGRTEAFF TGTGCCAGCAGCCCCCCAACAGGGCGGACTGAAGCTTTCTTT TRBV7-9 14 TRBJ1-1 - once
CATRTGASYGYTF TGTGCCACCCGGACAGGGGCTAGCTATGGCTACACCTTC TRBV6-5 13 TRBJ1-2 TRBD1 -
CRARRQVYEQYF TGCAGGGCTAGGAGGCAGGTCTACGAGCAGTACTTC TRBV20-1 12 TRBJ2-7 - -
CASSQDLSGSLDEQYF TGCGCCAGCAGCCAAGATTTAAGCGGGAGTCTGGATGAGCAGTACTTC TRBV4-3 16 TRBJ2-5 TRBD2 -
CSARDRAGGYNEQFF TGCAGTGCTAGAGATCGGGCCGGGGGGTACAATGAGCAGTTCTTC TRBV20-1 15 TRBJ2-1 TRBD2 few
CATSDPTVIKETQYF TGTGCCACCAGTGACCCGACTGTGATTAAGGAGACCCAGTACTTC TRBV24-1 15 TRBJ2-5 - few
CASSYEPARTETQYF TGTGCCAGCAGTTATGAGCCGGCCCGCACAGAGACCCAGTACTTC TRBV6-2/TRBV6-3 15 TRBJ2-5 - -
CASAEGGQYEQYF TGTGCCAGCGCCGAAGGGGGACAATACGAGCAGTACTTC TRBV27 13 TRBJ2-7 - -
CASSLTGRRTEETQYF TGTGCCAGCAGTCTTACAGGGCGCCGCACCGAAGAGACCCAGTACTTC TRBV6-2/TRBV6-3 16 TRBJ2-5 - -
CSVERGRGELFF TGCAGCGTTGAGAGGGGCCGGGGGGAGCTGTTTTTT TRBV29-1 12 TRBJ2-2 - -
CSVDPGGAPYGYTF TGCAGCGTTGACCCAGGGGGAGCCCCCTATGGCTACACCTTC TRBV29-1 14 TRBJ1-2 TRBD1 -
CASRELQNSNQPQHF TGTGCCAGCAGGGAGCTACAGAATAGCAATCAGCCCCAGCATTTT TRBV2 15 TRBJ1-5 - once
CSAIRQGVKEKLFF TGCAGCGCCATCAGACAGGGGGTAAAGGAAAAACTGTTTTTT TRBV29-1 14 TRBJ1-4 TRBD1 few
CATSDSGGSVTGELFF TGTGCCACCAGTGATTCGGGCGGGAGTGTCACCGGGGAGCTGTTTTTT TRBV24-1 16 TRBJ2-2 TRBD2 few
CASSVEITGDGSPLHF TGTGCCAGCAGCGTAGAGATAACTGGCGATGGTTCACCCCTCCACTTT TRBV9 16 TRBJ1-6 - -
CASSFRGVYNEQFF TGTGCCAGCAGTTTCAGGGGGGTATACAATGAGCAGTTCTTC TRBV28 14 TRBJ2-1 - -
CASSIDRGNSPLHF TGTGCCAGCAGTATCGACAGGGGTAATTCACCCCTCCACTTT TRBV6-5 14 TRBJ1-6 TRBD1 -
CASSSRGQSSYNEQFF TGTGCCAGCAGTTCCAGGGGTCAAAGCTCCTACAATGAGCAGTTCTTC TRBV28 16 TRBJ2-1 - -
CAASPSGIQPQHF TGTGCCGCCAGCCCCTCAGGGATTCAGCCCCAGCATTTT TRBV15 13 TRBJ1-5 - -
CASSSTGKNTEAFF TGTGCCAGCAGTTCCACAGGGAAGAACACTGAAGCTTTCTTT TRBV6-5 14 TRBJ1-1 - -
CASSSRHLNTEAFF TGTGCCAGCAGTTCTAGGCACCTGAACACTGAAGCTTTCTTT TRBV6-5 14 TRBJ1-1 - -
CAISDIGSGTDTQYF TGTGCCATCAGTGATATTGGCTCTGGCACAGATACGCAGTATTTT TRBV10-3 15 TRBJ2-3 - -
CASSRRTQETQCF TGTGCCAGCAGCCGTCGGACGCAAGAGACCCAGTGCTTC TRBV28 13 TRBJ2-4 - -
CASSQVGRRFYGYTF TGCGCCAGCAGCCAAGTAGGCAGGAGATTCTATGGCTACACCTTC TRBV4-1 15 TRBJ1-2 - -
CASRRAGQGAYGYTF TGTGCCAGCAGACGAGCCGGACAGGGTGCCTATGGCTACACCTTC TRBV11-2 15 TRBJ1-2 TRBD1 -
CSAPGQSYNEQFF TGCAGTGCCCCGGGACAGTCCTACAATGAGCAGTTCTTC TRBV20-1 13 TRBJ2-1 TRBD1 -
CASSLSGSATGELFF TGTGCCAGCAGTTTATCCGGGAGTGCGACCGGGGAGCTGTTTTTT TRBV27 15 TRBJ2-2 - few
CASSPNIGGGRSDTQYF TGTGCCAGCAGCCCTAACATCGGGGGGGGCCGGTCAGATACGCAGTATTTT TRBV5-6 17 TRBJ2-3 TRBD2 few
CASSQGETAYNEQFF TGCGCCAGCAGCCAAGGAGAGACAGCCTACAATGAGCAGTTCTTC TRBV4-3 15 TRBJ2-1 - few
CASCLTGTAYNEQFF TGTGCCAGCTGCTTAACAGGGACAGCCTACAATGAGCAGTTCTTC TRBV7-2 15 TRBJ2-1 TRBD1 -
CSAHWTGSGNTIYF TGCAGTGCGCACTGGACAGGTTCTGGAAACACCATATATTTT TRBV20-1 14 TRBJ1-3 TRBD1 -
CASSLYSRRNEQFF TGTGCCAGCAGCTTATATTCCCGGAGGAATGAGCAGTTCTTC TRBV7-2 14 TRBJ2-1 - few